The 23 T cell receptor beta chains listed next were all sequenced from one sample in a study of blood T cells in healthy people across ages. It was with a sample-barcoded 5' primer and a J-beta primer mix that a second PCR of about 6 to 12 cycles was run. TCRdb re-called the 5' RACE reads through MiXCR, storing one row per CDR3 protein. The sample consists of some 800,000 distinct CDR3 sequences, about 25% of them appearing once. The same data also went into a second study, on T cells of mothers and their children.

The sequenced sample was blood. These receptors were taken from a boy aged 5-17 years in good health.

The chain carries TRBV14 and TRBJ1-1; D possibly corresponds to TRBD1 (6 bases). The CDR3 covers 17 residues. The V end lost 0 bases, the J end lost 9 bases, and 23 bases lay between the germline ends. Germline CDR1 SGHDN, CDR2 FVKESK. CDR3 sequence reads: CASSQDPGAAGALKAFF. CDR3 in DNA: TGTGCCAGCAGCCAAGACCCCGGGGCGGCGGGGGCCCTCAAAGCTTTCTTT.

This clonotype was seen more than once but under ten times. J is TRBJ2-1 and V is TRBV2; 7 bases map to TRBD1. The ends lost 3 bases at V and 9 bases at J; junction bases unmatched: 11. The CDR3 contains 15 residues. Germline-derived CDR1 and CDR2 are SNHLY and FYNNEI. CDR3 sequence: CASSDKLSRGTEQFF. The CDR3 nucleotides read TGTGCCAGCAGTGATAAGCTAAGCAGGGGGACTGAGCAGTTCTTC.

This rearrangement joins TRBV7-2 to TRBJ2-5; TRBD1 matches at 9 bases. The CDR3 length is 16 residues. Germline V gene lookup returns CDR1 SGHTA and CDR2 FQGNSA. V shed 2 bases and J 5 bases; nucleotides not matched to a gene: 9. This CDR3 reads CASSLHGQGRGETQYF. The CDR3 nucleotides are TGTGCCAGCAGCTTACACGGACAGGGGAGGGGGGAGACCCAGTACTTC. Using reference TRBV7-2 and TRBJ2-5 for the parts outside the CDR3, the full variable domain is GAGVSQSPSNKVTEKGKDVELRCDPISGHTALYWYRQSLGQGLEFLIYFQGNSAPDKSGLPSDRFSAERTGGSVSTLTIQRTQQEDSAVYLCASSLHGQGRGETQYFGPGTRLLVL.

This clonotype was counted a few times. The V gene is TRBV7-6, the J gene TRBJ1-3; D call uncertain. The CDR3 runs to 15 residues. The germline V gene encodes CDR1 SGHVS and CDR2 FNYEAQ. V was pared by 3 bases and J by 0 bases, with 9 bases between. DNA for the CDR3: TGTGCCAGCAGCTTTAGGCCCCTCTCTGGAAACACCATATATTTT. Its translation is CASSFRPLSGNTIYF.

The CDR3 is CASSRTGAKVKNIQYF. Written as DNA, the CDR3 is TGTGCCAGCTCCCGTACAGGGGCCAAGGTCAAAAACATTCAGTACTTC. V is TRBV6-5 and J is TRBJ2-4, with TRBD1 matching 7 bases. Losses at the gene ends were 8 bases for V and 3 bases for J; bases not matched to a gene: 13. Germline V lookup: CDR1 MNHEY, CDR2 SVGAGI. This CDR3 spans 16 amino acids.

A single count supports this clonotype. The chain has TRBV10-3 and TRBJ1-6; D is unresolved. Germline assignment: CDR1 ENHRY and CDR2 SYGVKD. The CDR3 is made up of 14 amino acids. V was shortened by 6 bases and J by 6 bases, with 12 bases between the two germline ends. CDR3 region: CAISRGNGNSPLHF. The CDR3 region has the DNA TGTGCCATCAGCCGCGGAAACGGTAATTCACCCCTCCACTTT.

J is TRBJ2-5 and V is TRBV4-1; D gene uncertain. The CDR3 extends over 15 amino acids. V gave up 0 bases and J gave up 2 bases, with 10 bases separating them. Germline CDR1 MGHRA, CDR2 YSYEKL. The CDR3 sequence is CASSQDSGPQETQYF. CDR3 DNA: TGCGCCAGCAGCCAAGATTCGGGCCCGCAAGAGACCCAGTACTTC.

The CDR3 DNA is TGTGCCAGCAGCCAAGAAGGGTACGCCTACGAGCAGTACTTC. Translated: CASSQEGYAYEQYF. The genes are TRBV3-1 and TRBJ2-7; unclear D gene. CDR1 is LGHDT and CDR2 is YNNKEL in the germline V gene (reference sequence). The CDR3 contains 14 residues. V was trimmed by 0 bases and J by 2 bases, leaving 8 bases between them.

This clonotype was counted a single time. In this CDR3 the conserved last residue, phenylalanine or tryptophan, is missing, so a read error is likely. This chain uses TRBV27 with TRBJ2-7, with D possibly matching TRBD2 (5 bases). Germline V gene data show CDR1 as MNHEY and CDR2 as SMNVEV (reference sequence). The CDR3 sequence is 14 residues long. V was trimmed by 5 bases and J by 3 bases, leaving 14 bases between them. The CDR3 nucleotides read TGTGCCAGCAGTACTCAGGACGGGAACTACGAGCAGTACCTC. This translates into CASSTQDGNYEQYL.

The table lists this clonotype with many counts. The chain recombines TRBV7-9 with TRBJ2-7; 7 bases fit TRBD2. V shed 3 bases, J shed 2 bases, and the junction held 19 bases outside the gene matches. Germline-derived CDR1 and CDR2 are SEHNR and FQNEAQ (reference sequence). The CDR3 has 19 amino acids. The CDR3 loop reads CASSFKGPPGLKRTYEQYF. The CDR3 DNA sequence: TGTGCCAGCAGCTTCAAGGGGCCGCCGGGACTAAAAAGGACCTACGAGCAGTACTTC.

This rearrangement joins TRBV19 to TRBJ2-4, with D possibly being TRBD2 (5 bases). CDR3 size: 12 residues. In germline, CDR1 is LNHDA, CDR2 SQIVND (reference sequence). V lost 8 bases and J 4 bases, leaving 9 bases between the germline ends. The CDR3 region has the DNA TGTGCCAGTTCGACGGGAAAAAACATTCAGTACTTC. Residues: CASSTGKNIQYF.

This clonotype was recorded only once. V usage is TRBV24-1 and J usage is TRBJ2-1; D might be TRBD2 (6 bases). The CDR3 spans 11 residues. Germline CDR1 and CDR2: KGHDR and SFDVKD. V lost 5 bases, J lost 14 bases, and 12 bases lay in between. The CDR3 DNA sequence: TGTGCCACCAGTGTCTCGGGAGACAAGTTCTTC. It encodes CATSVSGDKFF.

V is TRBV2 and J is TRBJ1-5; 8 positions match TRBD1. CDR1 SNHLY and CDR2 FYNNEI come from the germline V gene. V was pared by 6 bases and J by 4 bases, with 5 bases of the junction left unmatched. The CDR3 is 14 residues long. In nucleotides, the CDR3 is TGTGCCAGCAGCGGACAGGGATTTAATCAGCCCCAGCATTTT. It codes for CASSGQGFNQPQHF.

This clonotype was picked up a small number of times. The CDR3 loop is CASSLAQSPDNEQFF. The CDR3, as DNA: TGTGCCAGCAGCTTAGCGCAGAGCCCCGACAATGAGCAGTTCTTC. The chain combines TRBV7-8 with TRBJ2-1; D is undetermined. The CDR3 loop spans 15 amino acids. The germline gives CDR1 SGHVS, CDR2 FQNEAQ. Trimming left V 0 bases short and J 5 bases short, with 11 bases between.

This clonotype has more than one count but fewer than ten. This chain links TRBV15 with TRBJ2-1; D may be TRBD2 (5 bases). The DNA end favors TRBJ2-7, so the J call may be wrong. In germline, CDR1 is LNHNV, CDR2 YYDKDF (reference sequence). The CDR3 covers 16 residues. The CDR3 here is CATSREGKGLEGEQYF. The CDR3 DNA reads TGTGCCACCAGCAGAGAGGGTAAGGGCCTCGAGGGCGAGCAGTACTTC.

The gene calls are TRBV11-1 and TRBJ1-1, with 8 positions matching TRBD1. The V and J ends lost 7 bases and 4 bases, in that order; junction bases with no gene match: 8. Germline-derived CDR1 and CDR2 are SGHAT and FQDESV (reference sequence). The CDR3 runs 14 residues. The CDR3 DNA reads TGTGCCAGCACCGGGGACAGGAGAGGCACTGAAGCTTTCTTT. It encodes CASTGDRRGTEAFF.

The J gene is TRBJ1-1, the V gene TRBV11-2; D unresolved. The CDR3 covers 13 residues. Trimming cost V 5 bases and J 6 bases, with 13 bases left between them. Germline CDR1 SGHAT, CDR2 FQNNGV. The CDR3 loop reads CASSKGRSPEAFF. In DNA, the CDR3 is TGTGCCAGCAGCAAAGGACGGAGCCCTGAAGCTTTCTTT.

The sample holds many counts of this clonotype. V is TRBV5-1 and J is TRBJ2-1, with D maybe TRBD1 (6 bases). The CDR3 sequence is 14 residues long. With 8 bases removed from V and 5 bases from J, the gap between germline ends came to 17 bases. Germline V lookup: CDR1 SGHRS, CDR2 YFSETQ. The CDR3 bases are TGCGCCAGTATGTGGGGGCCCTCTAACAATGAGCAGTTCTTC. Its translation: CASMWGPSNNEQFF. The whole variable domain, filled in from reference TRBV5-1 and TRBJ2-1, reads KAGVTQTPRYLIKTRGQQVTLSCSPISGHRSVSWYQQTPGQGLQFLFEYFSETQRNKGNFPGRFSGRQFSNSRSEMNVSTLELGDSALYLCASMWGPSNNEQFFGPGTRLTVL.

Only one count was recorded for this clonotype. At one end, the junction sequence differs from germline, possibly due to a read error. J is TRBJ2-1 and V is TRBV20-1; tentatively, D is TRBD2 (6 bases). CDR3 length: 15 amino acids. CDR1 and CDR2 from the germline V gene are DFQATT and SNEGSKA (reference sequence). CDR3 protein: CSAAGSGVSYNGQFF. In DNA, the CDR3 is TGCAGTGCCGCAGGCTCGGGAGTCTCCTACAATGGGCAGTTCTTC.

CDR3: CASSSHQGERTDTQYF. The CDR3 coding sequence is TGTGCCAGCAGCTCTCACCAGGGGGAGCGCACAGATACGCAGTATTTT. The gene calls are TRBV11-1 and TRBJ2-3; 7 bases align to TRBD1. CDR3 length equals 16 residues. Trimming cost V 4 bases and J 1 base; bases outside gene matches: 8. The germline V gene has CDR1 SGHAT and CDR2 FQDESV (reference sequence).

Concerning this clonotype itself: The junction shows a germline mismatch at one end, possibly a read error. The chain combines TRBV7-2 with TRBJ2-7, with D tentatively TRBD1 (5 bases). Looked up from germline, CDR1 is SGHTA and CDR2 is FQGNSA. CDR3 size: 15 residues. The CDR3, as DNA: TGTGCCAGCAGCTTAGAGGCTGGGGCCATCTACGTGCAGTACTTC. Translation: CASSLEAGAIYVQYF.

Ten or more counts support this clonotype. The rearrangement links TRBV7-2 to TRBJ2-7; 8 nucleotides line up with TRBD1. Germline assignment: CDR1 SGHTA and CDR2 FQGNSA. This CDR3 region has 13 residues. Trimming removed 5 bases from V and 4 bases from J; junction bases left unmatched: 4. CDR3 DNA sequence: TGTGCCAGCAGCCTGTGGACAGGGTACGAGCAGTACTTC. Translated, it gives CASSLWTGYEQYF.

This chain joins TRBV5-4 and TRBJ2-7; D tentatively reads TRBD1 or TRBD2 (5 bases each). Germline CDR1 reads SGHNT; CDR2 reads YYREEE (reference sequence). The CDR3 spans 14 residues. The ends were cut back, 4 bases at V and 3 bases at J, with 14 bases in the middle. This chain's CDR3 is CASSRGAAVYEQYF. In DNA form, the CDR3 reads TGTGCCAGCAGCCGAGGGGCAGCGGTCTACGAGCAGTACTTC.